This TCR beta chain originates from a study of neurological immune-mediated disorders (dated by TCRdb to the late 2010s). Turning to the overall study: Among the roughly 34 multiple sclerosis patients, relapsing-remitting MS was present in some 30 and secondary progressive MS was present in 3. Peripheral blood TCR-beta repertoires from patients with HTLV-I-associated myelopathy (HAM/TSP), patients with multiple sclerosis, and healthy controls were compared in the study using UMI-based sequencing. Longitudinal samples, technical triplicates and paired sorted CD4+ and CD8+ T-cell subsets, alongside PBMC samples, were included among the roughly 100 TCR-beta libraries. Longitudinal HAM/TSP donors and healthy donors each had 3 time-points at intervals of about 3-45 months. The cohort comprised about 68 subjects: 15 or so HAM/TSP patients, approximately 34 multiple sclerosis patients and around 20 healthy controls.

What the research found in general, with its limitations: Phylogenetic analysis grouped repertoires from 18 of 34 MS patients into a cluster of related CDR3 sequences, suggesting a possible repertoire-level signature. No identical CDR3 amino acid sequences were shared among expanded clones across subjects, suggesting private TCR-beta repertoires in all groups. The highest TCR clonal expansion was observed in HAM/TSP patients, whereas the lowest was observed in MS patients, even when compared with healthy controls. No association of the MS cluster with clinical or MRI features was observed, and the need for larger cohorts was stated by the authors.

cDNA was synthesized by template-switch 5'RACE using a primer with a 10-nucleotide random unique molecular identifier that tagged each TCR transcript. Every sequencing run yielded over 190 million TCR-beta sequences covering 15-18 subjects. The RNeasy kit was used to extract total RNA. The KAPA Real-time Library Amplification kit was used to amplify TCR-beta VDJ regions with primers for the TCR constant region and the 5'RACE anchor. A first PCR added sample indexes and Illumina adaptors, after which a second PCR increased the library yield. After Ampure bead purification, the TCR product of roughly 650 bp was size-selected on a 2% E-gel SizeSelection system. Library quality was checked on a Bioanalyzer, concentration was measured with Qubit, and libraries were quantified with the Kapa Library Quantification kit before pooling. An Illumina HiSeq 2500 sequenced the libraries paired-end 2 x 150 bp. To increase sequence diversity, roughly 24-32% phiX was spiked into each library pool. Per the original workflow: The UMI-based MiGEC pipeline processed quality-filtered reads and removed over 75% of raw TCR sequences during error correction. IMGT germline references were used for aligning VDJ genes, and each clonotype was defined as a unique CDR3 amino acid sequence together with its V-J genes. Clonal expansion, Shannon diversity and CDR3 relatedness were evaluated with VDJtools (CalcPairwiseDistances, ClusterSamples), while phylogenetic trees were built in CLCbio workbench. A clone was classed as expanded if it had 8 or more unique UMIs, a cutoff based on coefficient-of-variation modelling across technical triplicates. The public sequencing data were trimmed at Q25 with fastp and processed into clonotypes with MiXCR by TCRdb, which kept only in-frame beta chains. Identical CDR3 proteins give one entry, which carries the most common genes and DNA. TCRdb's processing, not the authors' own work, is the source of the V and J calls. The sample data list 40,000 or so distinct CDR3 sequences, and 3.2% of these were observed just once. About 8% of the sample belongs to the ten largest clones.

The sample's time point label is to be understood as: longitudinal time-point 1 (baseline). Unsorted PBMC libraries were generated from 2 million PBMCs stored in RNAlater at -80 °C until RNA extraction. The multiple sclerosis patients were enrolled in a US clinical protocol that used magnetic resonance imaging to evaluate disease progression. PBMCs were separated from peripheral blood using Ficoll-Hypaque density gradient centrifugation and then cryopreserved in liquid nitrogen. This clonotype occurred many times. This receptor's antigen is unknown. Base-call qualities are not available, and no considerably larger clone is one nucleotide away. The CDR3 spans 14 residues, from the cysteine through the phenylalanine. CDR3 DNA is the only sequence kept; it has 42 bases, read in frame from the first base. The germline V gene (reference sequence) gives CDR1 as DFQATT and CDR2 as SNEGSKA. At the junction V is shortened by 7 bases and J by 0 bases; bases outside the gene matches: 5.

The sequence joins TRBV20-1 to TRBJ1-5; 8 junctional bases match TRBD1. Sequencing was carried out using PBMCs. The sequence derives from a woman in her sixties or seventies with multiple sclerosis. The CDR3 protein is CSVLQGVSNQPQHF. The DNA sequence is TGCAGTGTCTTACAGGGGGTTAGCAATCAGCCCCAGCATTTT.